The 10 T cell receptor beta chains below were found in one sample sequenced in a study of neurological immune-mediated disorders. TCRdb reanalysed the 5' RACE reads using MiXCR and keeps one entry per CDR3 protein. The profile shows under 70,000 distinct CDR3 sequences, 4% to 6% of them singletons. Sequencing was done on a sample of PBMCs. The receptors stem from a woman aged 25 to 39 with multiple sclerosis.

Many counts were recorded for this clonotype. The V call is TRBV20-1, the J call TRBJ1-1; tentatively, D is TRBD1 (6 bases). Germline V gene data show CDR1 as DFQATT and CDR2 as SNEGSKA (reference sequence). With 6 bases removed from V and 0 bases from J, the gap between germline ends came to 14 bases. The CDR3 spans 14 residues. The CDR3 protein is CSARLTGLNTEAFF. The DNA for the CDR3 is TGCAGTGCCCGCCTAACAGGGTTGAACACTGAAGCTTTCTTT.

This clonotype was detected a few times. For the CDR3, the DNA is TGTGCCAGCAGCCCATGGGGGGGACCAAACGAGCAGTACTTC. Translated, it gives CASSPWGGPNEQYF. The chain combines TRBV3-1 with TRBJ2-7; 7 positions agree with TRBD2. The V gene end was trimmed by 4 bases and the J gene end by 5 bases; junction bases not matched to a gene: 8. Per germline, CDR1 LGHDT and CDR2 YNNKEL (reference sequence). The CDR3 is made up of 14 amino acids.

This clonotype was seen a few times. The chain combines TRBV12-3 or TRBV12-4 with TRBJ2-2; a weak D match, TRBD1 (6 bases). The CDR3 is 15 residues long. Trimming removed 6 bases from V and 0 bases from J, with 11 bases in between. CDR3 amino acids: CASRPGHANTGELFF. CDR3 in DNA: TGTGCCAGCAGACCGGGACATGCGAACACCGGGGAGCTGTTTTTT.

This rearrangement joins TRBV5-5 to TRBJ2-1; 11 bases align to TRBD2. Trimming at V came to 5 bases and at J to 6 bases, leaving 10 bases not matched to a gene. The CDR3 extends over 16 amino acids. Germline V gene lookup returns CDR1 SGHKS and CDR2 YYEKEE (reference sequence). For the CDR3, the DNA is TGTGCCAGCAGACCGACACTAGCGGGGGAGGGCAATGAGCAGTTCTTC. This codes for CASRPTLAGEGNEQFF. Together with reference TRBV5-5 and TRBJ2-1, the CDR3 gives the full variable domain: DAGVTQSPTHLIKTRGQQVTLRCSPISGHKSVSWYQQVLGQGPQFIFQYYEKEERGRGNFPDRFSARQFPNYSSELNVNALLLGDSALYLCASRPTLAGEGNEQFFGPGTRLTVL.

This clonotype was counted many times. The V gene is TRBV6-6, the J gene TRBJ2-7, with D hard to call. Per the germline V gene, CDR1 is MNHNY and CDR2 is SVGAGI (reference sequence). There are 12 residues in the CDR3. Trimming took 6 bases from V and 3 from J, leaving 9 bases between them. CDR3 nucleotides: TGTGCCAGCAGCCCCCAAGGCTACGAGCAGTACTTC. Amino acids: CASSPQGYEQYF.

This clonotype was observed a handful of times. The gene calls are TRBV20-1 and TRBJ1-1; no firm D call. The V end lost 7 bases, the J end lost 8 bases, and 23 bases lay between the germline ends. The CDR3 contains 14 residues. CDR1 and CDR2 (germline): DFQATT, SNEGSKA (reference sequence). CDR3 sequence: CSGGSNPGFVEAFF. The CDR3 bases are TGCAGTGGTGGTAGTAACCCGGGATTTGTGGAAGCTTTCTTT.

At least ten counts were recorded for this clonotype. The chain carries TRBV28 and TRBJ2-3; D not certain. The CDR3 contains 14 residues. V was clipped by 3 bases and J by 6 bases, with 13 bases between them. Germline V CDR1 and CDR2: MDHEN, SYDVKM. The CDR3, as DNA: TGTGCCAGCAGTTTCGGGCGTCCCAGGGATACGCAGTATTTT. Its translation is CASSFGRPRDTQYF.

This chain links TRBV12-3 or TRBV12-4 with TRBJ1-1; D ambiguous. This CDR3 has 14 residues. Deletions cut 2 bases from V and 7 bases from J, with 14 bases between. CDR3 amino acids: CASSLLERRYEAFF. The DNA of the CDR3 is TGTGCCAGCAGTTTATTGGAACGGCGATATGAAGCTTTCTTT.

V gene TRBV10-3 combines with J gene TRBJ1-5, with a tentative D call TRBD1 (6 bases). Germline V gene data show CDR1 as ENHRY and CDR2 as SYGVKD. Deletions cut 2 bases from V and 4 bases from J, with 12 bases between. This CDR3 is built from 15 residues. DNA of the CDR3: TGTGCCATCAGTGAGGGGGGGGCCTATAATCAGCCCCAGCATTTT. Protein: CAISEGGAYNQPQHF.

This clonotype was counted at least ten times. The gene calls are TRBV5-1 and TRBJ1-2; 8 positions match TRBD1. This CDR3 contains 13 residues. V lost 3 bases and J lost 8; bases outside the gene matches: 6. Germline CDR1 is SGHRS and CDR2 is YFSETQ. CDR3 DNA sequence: TGCGCCAGCAGCTCGACAGGGGAGCGCGGCTACACCTTC. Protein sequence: CASSSTGERGYTF.